This entry lists 14 T cell receptor beta chains sequenced from one sample in a study of technical replicates of blood from a handful of donors. Clones were read by immunoSEQ multiplex PCR, and TCRdb kept only the in-frame ones, dropping some. Among about 84,000 clones listed, roughly 93% were seen once. The material sequenced was T cells isolated from PBMCs. The receptors here all came from a human donor in good health.

The rearrangement joins TRBV5-6 to TRBJ2-3; 7 nucleotides align to TRBD1. The CDR3 sequence is 15 residues long. The V and J ends lost 2 bases and 4 bases, in that order; junction bases with no gene match: 7. The germline gives CDR1 SGHDT, CDR2 YYEEEE. The CDR3 is CASSFGRGSSDTQYF. The DNA for the CDR3 is TGTGCCAGCAGCTTCGGCAGGGGGAGCTCAGATACGCAGTATTTT.

The rearrangement links TRBV18 to TRBJ2-7; a weak D match, TRBD1 (5 bases). Per germline, CDR1 KGHSH and CDR2 LQKENI. The length of the CDR3 is 15 residues. Trimming stripped 6 bases from V and 0 bases from J, with 15 bases between. The CDR3 sequence is CASSPSTESSYEQYF. Here the CDR3 DNA reads TGTGCCAGCTCCCCGTCGACAGAGAGCTCCTACGAGCAGTACTTC.

The rearrangement uses TRBV6-5 and TRBJ1-4; TRBD1 matches 9 bases. The CDR3 consists of 15 residues. The germline V gene has CDR1 MNHEY and CDR2 SVGAGI. V shed 11 bases and J 4 bases; nucleotides not matched to a gene: 11. The CDR3, as DNA: TGTGCCCACAAGCGGGGGACAGGGCTTAATGAAAAACTGTTTTTT. Protein sequence: CAHKRGTGLNEKLFF.

CDR3 region: CASSFLRGAESYEQYF. The DNA of the CDR3 is TGTGCCAGCAGCTTTCTACGGGGGGCGGAATCCTACGAGCAGTACTTC. J is TRBJ2-7 and V is TRBV5-6, with D tentatively TRBD2 (7 bases). The CDR3 covers 16 residues. CDR1 is SGHDT and CDR2 is YYEEEE in the germline V gene. V gave up 2 bases and J gave up 1 base, with 16 bases separating them.

V gene TRBV10-2 combines with J gene TRBJ1-2; 10 nucleotides match TRBD1. CDR3 length: 15 amino acids. Germline values: CDR1 WSHSY, CDR2 SAAADI. V was pared by 3 bases and J by 4 bases, with 5 bases of the junction left unmatched. The CDR3 DNA follows: TGCGCCAGCAGTGACGGGACAGGGGAGCGCTATGGCTACACCTTC. Translation gives CASSDGTGERYGYTF.

The chain couples TRBV6-6 to TRBJ2-1; TRBD1 might be the D (6 bases). The CDR3 spans 16 residues. V was pared by 5 bases and J by 8 bases, with 22 bases between. The germline V gene encodes CDR1 MNHNY and CDR2 SVGAGI (reference sequence). CDR3 region: CASSLTGSPAFDEQFF. In DNA, the CDR3 is TGTGCCAGCAGTCTCACAGGGTCCCCCGCTTTCGATGAGCAGTTCTTC.

The chain uses TRBV5-6 and TRBJ2-5; 8 bases are shared with TRBD1. The V gene end was trimmed by 4 bases and the J gene end by 13 bases; junction bases not matched to a gene: 12. The length of the CDR3 is 13 residues. From germline, CDR1 is SGHDT and CDR2 YYEEEE. As DNA, the CDR3 is TGTGCCAGCAGCCCGAGACAGGGGCAAGTCGGGTACTTC. Residues: CASSPRQGQVGYF.

The chain is built from TRBV11-3 and TRBJ1-1, with TRBD1 as a possible D gene (6 bases). Trimming took 5 bases from V and 3 from J, leaving 10 bases between them. The CDR3 has 13 amino acids. The germline CDR1 and CDR2 sequences are SGHNT and YENEEA. The CDR3 bases are TGTGCCAGCAGCCCCAGGGGCCACACTGAAGCTTTCTTT. It encodes CASSPRGHTEAFF.

This clone was recorded only once. The chain links TRBV7-8 to TRBJ1-1, with 7 bases lining up with TRBD1. The CDR3 totals 13 residues. In germline, CDR1 is SGHVS, CDR2 FQNEAQ. V gave up 5 bases and J gave up 3 bases; unmatched junction bases: 3. The CDR3 spells CASSVQGDTEAFF. CDR3 in DNA: TGTGCCAGCAGCGTCCAGGGGGACACTGAAGCTTTCTTT.

The V gene is TRBV6-1, the J gene TRBJ2-1; a weak D match, TRBD2 (5 bases). CDR1 MNHNS and CDR2 SASEGT come from the germline V gene. Trimming left V 2 bases short and J 6 bases short, with 14 bases between. The CDR3 loop spans 15 amino acids. This CDR3 is CASSERLRTVNEQFF. The CDR3 DNA sequence: TGTGCCAGCAGTGAACGGCTAAGGACTGTCAATGAGCAGTTCTTC.

The chain links TRBV19 to TRBJ1-1, with TRBD1 identical over 7 bases. The germline gives CDR1 LNHDA, CDR2 SQIVND (reference sequence). The CDR3 runs 17 residues. V gave up 1 base and J gave up 2 bases; unmatched junction bases: 10. CDR3 loop: CASSIGQGRPPNTEAFF. For the CDR3, the DNA is TGTGCCAGTAGTATAGGACAGGGTCGCCCCCCTAACACTGAAGCTTTCTTT.

This chain connects TRBV19 to TRBJ1-1; 8 bases are a match to TRBD1. Germline V lookup: CDR1 LNHDA, CDR2 SQIVND (reference sequence). CDR3 length equals 20 residues. Germline trimming cut 3 bases from V and 4 bases from J; bases unmatched to any gene: 22. The CDR3 loop is CASSMSTGARRVRWSTEAFF. The DNA for the CDR3 is TGTGCCAGTAGTATGTCGACAGGGGCTAGGCGGGTTCGTTGGTCCACTGAAGCTTTCTTT.

A remark on this clone: The same CDR3 is also encoded by other DNA sequences in this sample. The chain uses TRBV7-8 and TRBJ1-6; tentative D call: TRBD1 (6 bases). The V end was cut by 0 bases, the J end by 7 bases, with 10 bases between. Germline loops: CDR1 SGHVS, CDR2 FQNEAQ. The CDR3 sequence is 15 residues long. The CDR3 sequence: CASSLAGQGNSPLHF. The CDR3 bases are TGTGCCAGCAGCTTAGCGGGACAAGGAAATTCACCCCTCCACTTT.

This rearrangement joins TRBV7-2 to TRBJ2-7; TRBD2 aligns across 7 bases. The V gene's germline CDR1 is SGHTA and CDR2 FQGNSA. V gave up 3 bases and J gave up 3 bases; unmatched junction bases: 5. CDR3 length equals 14 residues. The CDR3, as DNA: TGTGCCAGCAGCTTTAGCGGGCAATACTACGAGCAGTACTTC. This sequence encodes CASSFSGQYYEQYF.